The following is a T cell receptor beta chain sequence with its context. These data originate in a study of blood T cell repertoires in COVID-19. Study summary: T cells, B-cell-depleted T cells, or PBMCs supplied cDNA or gDNA.

In the original workflow: Nucleated cell number was recorded as an estimate derived from reference gene primer amplification. Assay: immunoSEQ multiplex PCR; the TCRdb copy retains only in-frame clones and omits some. V and J calls plus clone size are reproduced from that table; the DNA served to infer D and trimming. The sample yields 300,000 or so clones, 87% seen once. The CDR3 is made up of 14 amino acids. The trim removed 4 bases at V and 6 bases at J, leaving 7 bases unmatched. Germline V gives CDR1 SGHNT, CDR2 YYREEE (reference sequence). This receptor was obtained from a woman aged 50 to 60 who had recovered from COVID-19. The source material was peripheral blood. The genes are TRBV5-4 and TRBJ2-7; 10 nucleotides match TRBD1. The CDR3, as DNA: TGTGCCAGCAGCACCCGGGACAGGGGAGGCGAGCAGTACTTC. As protein: CASSTRDRGGEQYF.